This TCR beta chain came from a study of CXCR3-negative and CXCR3-positive naive CD8 T cells. The wider study: Across all libraries, TRB reads numbered roughly 140 million, with about 1.5 +/- 0.3 million in each library.

UMI-tagged TRB cDNA libraries were built via 5' RACE. Reanalyzing the 5' RACE reads, TCRdb keeps one entry per CDR3 protein, without DNA. The table lists tens of thousands of distinct CDR3 sequences. Concerning this clonotype itself: Its antigen is not identified.

Sorts performed in triplicate captured hundreds of thousands of cells each from every CD8+ T cell subset. Study results and limitations: TRB CDR3 properties were used to infer TCR strength, and surface CD5 was comparable between naive subsets. Comparably high diversity was seen in both naive subsets, and much lower diversity in memory CD8+ cells.

The CDR3 covers 15 residues. Germline CDR1 and CDR2: KGHDR and SFDVKD. The sample consisted of memory CD8+ T cells from blood. The receptor comes from a human donor in good health. Some clones in this sample may be carry-over from other donors' samples. The chain joins TRBV24-1 to TRBJ2-5; the D call of TRBD1 rests on TCRdb alone, since no DNA is present to check it. The CDR3 loop reads CATSDARDIQETQYF.